This TCR beta chain emerged from a study of T cells in Graves' hyperthyroidism and ophthalmopathy. TCR beta CDR3 sequences were amplified from RNA transcripts. The HTBI primer set drove a first-round RT-PCR of the TCR CDR3. TCRdb re-derived calls from the multiplex PCR reads in MiXCR, one entry per CDR3 protein. This table holds under 550,000 distinct CDR3 sequences, roughly 13% found once. The CDR3 is 12 residues long. V lost 6 bases, J lost 4 bases, and 9 bases lay in between. Study observations and caveats: In the analysis, a 13 V-J model separated ophthalmopathy from stable hyperthyroidism. Researchers found most expanded thyroid clonotypes above 0.001 in blood as well.

This clonotype was recorded many times. Its antigen remains unknown. Patients aged 18 to 65 had newly diagnosed hyperthyroidism lasting under 2 months. Orbital computed tomography and thyroid ultrasound, together with serum TRAb and thyroxine and clinical symptoms, were used for diagnoses. Input material: blood. The origin of this receptor is a woman between 18 and 29 years old with Graves' hyperthyroidism. This sequence joins TRBV12-3 or TRBV12-4 and TRBJ2-5; D possibly corresponds to TRBD1 (5 bases). The CDR3 coding sequence is TGTGCCAGCAGCCCAGGGATAGAGACCCAGTACTTC. Translated, it gives CASSPGIETQYF.